This TCR beta chain was captured in a study of blood T cell repertoires in COVID-19. Study overall: Some COVID-19 samples were acute and others convalescent; all came from the United States, Italy and Spain.

V lost 3 bases to trimming and J lost 1 base, with 12 bases between them. The CDR3 is 15 residues long. Germline loops: CDR1 SGHAT, CDR2 FQNNGV. This clone was seen a few times. Method: immunoSEQ multiplex PCR; TCRdb's copy keeps in-frame clones and lacks some. This sample yields 150,000 to 200,000 clones, of which about 88% are seen a single time; more than 25% belongs to the top ten. The sample was peripheral blood. This chain joins TRBV11-2 and TRBJ1-1; TRBD1 might be the D (5 bases). This TCR came from a man in his sixties with acute or convalescent COVID-19. In DNA form, the CDR3 reads TGTGCCAGCAGCTTCGATCGGCAGGGGAACACTGAAGCTTTCTTT. Protein: CASSFDRQGNTEAFF. The full variable domain, completed using reference TRBV11-2 and TRBJ1-1, is EAGVAQSPRYKIIEKRQSVAFWCNPISGHATLYWYQQILGQGPKLLIQFQNNGVVDDSQLPKDRFSAERLKGVDSTLKIQPAKLEDSAVYLCASSFDRQGNTEAFFGQGTRLTVV.